This T cell receptor beta chain is from a study of blood T cell repertoires in COVID-19. This clone showed up just once. This table comes from immunoSEQ multiplex PCR, and its TCRdb copy is limited to in-frame clones, with some not included. The profile shows a few hundred thousand clones, around 92% of them singletons. CDR1 MNHEY and CDR2 SVGAGI come from the germline V gene. This CDR3 spans 15 amino acids. After removal of 5 bases from V and 6 bases from J, the junction contained 10 bases not matched to a gene. Sequenced sample: PBMCs or T cells enriched from blood (not recorded which). The chain uses TRBV6-5 and TRBJ2-1; 7 bases are a match to TRBD1. This clonotype was obtained from a woman aged 25-40 years who had recovered from COVID-19. CDR3: CASSRTGAVSNEQFF. DNA of the CDR3: TGTGCCAGCAGTAGGACAGGAGCCGTGAGCAATGAGCAGTTCTTC.